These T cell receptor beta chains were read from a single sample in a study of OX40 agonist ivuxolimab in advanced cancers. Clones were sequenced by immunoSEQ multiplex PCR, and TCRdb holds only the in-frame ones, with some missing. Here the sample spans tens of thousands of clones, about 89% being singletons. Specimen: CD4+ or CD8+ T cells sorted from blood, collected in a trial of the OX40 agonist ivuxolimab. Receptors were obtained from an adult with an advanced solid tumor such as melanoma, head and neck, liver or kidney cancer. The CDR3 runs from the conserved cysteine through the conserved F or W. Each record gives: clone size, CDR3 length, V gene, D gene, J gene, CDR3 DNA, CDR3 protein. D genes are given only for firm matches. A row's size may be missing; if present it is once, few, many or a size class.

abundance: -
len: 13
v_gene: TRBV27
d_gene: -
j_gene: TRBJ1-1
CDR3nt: TGTGCCAGCAGTTTTTCAGGGGCGATTGAAGCTTTCTTT
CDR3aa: CASSFSGAIEAFF

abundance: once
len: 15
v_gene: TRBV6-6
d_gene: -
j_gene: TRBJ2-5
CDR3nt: TGTGCCAGCAGTTATCCTGGACGTTTACAAGAGACCCAGTACTTC
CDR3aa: CASSYPGRLQETQYF

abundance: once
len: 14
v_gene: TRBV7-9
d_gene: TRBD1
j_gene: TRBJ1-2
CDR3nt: TGTGCCAGCAGCTTGGACAGGACTAACTATGGCTACACCTTC
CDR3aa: CASSLDRTNYGYTF

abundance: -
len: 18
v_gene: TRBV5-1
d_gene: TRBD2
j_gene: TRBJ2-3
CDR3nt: TGCGCCAGCAGCTTGGGGCTAGCGGGGGTAGCTAGCACAGATACGCAGTATTTT
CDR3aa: CASSLGLAGVASTDTQYF

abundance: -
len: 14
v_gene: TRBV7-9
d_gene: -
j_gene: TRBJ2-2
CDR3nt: TGTGCCAGCAGCCTGACAGGTATCTCCGGGGAGCTGTTTTTT
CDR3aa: CASSLTGISGELFF

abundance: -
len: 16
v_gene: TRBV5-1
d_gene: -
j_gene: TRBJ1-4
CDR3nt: TGCGCCAGCAGCTTGAGCTCCCCGGGGACTAATGAAAAACTGTTTTTT
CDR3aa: CASSLSSPGTNEKLFF

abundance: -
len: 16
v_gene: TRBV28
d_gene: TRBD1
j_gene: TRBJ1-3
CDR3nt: TGTGCCAGCAGTTCGACGGGACAGGGAACTGGAAACACCATATATTTT
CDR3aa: CASSSTGQGTGNTIYF

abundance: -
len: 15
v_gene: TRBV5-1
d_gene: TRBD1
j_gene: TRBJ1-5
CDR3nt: TGCGCCAGCAGCTTGACAGGGGATAGCAATCAGCCCCAGCATTTT
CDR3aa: CASSLTGDSNQPQHF

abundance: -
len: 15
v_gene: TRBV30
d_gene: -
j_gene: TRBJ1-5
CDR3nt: TGTGCCTGGAGCGCTAGGGGGTCCCTGAATCAGCCCCAGCATTTT
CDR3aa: CAWSARGSLNQPQHF

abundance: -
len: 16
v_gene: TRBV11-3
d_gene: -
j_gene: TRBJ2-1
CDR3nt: TGTGCCAGCAGCTTAAGGACGGGGAATGACGGCAATGAGCAGTTCTTC
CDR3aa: CASSLRTGNDGNEQFF

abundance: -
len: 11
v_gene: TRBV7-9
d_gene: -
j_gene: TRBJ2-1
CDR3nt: TGTGCCAGCACCGTTGAGGGTGAGCAGTTCTTC
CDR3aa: CASTVEGEQFF

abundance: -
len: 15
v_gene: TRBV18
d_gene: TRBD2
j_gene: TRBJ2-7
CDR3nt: TGTGCCAGCTCACAAACCGGGACTAGCGGACACGAGCAGTACTTC
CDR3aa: CASSQTGTSGHEQYF

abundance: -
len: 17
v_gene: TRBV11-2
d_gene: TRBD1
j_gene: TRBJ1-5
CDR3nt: TGTGCCAGCAGCTCGCCGGGACAGGGTCATAGCAATCAGCCCCAGCATTTT
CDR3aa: CASSSPGQGHSNQPQHF

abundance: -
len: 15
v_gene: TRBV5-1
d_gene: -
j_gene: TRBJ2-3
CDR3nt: TGCGCCAGCAGCACTGACAGTACTAGCACAGATACGCAGTATTTT
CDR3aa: CASSTDSTSTDTQYF

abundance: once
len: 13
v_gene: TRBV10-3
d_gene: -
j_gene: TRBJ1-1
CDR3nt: TGTGCCATCAGTGAGTCAAGAGACACTGAAGCTTTCTTT
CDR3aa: CAISESRDTEAFF

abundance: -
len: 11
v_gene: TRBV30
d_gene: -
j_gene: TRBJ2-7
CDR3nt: TGTGCCTGGGACACTGCATACGAGCAGTACTTC
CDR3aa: CAWDTAYEQYF

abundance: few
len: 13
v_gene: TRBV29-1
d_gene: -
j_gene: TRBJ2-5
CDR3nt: TGCAGCGATAAACCGGGGCAAGGAGAGACCCAGTACTTC
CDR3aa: CSDKPGQGETQYF

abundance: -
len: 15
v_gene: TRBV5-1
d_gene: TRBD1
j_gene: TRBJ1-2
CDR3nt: TGCGCCAGCAGCGTCACAGGGGACTCTAACTATGGCTACACCTTC
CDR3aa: CASSVTGDSNYGYTF

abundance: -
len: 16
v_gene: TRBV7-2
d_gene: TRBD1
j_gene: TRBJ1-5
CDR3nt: TGTGCCAGCAGCCAAGAGACAGGGACCAGCAATCAGCCCCAGCATTTT
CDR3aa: CASSQETGTSNQPQHF

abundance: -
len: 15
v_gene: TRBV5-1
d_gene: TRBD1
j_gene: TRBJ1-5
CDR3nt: TGCGCCAGCAGCTCGACAGGGGAACGCAATCAGCCCCAGCATTTT
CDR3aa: CASSSTGERNQPQHF

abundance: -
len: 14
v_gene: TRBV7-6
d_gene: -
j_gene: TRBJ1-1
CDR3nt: TGTGCCAGCAGCTTAGCGGAGTGGGGGAGGGAGGCTTTCTTT
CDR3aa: CASSLAEWGREAFF

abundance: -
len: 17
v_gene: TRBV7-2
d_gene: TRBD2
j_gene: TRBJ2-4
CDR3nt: TGTGCCAGCAGTCAAACTAGCGGGAGGGGAGCCAAAAACATTCAGTACTTC
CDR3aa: CASSQTSGRGAKNIQYF

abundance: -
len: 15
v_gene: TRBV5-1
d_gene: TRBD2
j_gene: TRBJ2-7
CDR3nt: TGCGCCAGCAGCATTACGGGGGGTGCCCACTACGAGCAGTACTTC
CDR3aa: CASSITGGAHYEQYF

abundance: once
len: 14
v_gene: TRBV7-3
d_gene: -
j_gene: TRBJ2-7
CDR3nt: TGTGCCAGCAGCTTAGGGGTTGGGGCCTACGAGCAGTACTTC
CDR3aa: CASSLGVGAYEQYF

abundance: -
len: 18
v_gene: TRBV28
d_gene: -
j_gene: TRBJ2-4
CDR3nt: TGTGCCAGCCAATTAGCCGGGATAGGAGTTCTACCAAAAGACATTCAGTACTTC
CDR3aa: CASQLAGIGVLPKDIQYF

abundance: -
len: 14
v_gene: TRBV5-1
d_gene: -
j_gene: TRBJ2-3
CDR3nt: TGCGCCAGCAGCCCAAGCGGTGGCACAGATACGCAGTATTTT
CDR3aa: CASSPSGGTDTQYF

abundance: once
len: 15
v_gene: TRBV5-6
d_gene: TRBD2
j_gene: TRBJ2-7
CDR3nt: TGTGCCAGCAGCCATCCCCGGGGGACTACCTACGAGCAGTACTTC
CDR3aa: CASSHPRGTTYEQYF

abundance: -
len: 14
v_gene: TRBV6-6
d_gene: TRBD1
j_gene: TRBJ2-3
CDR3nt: TGTGCCACCCACCGACAGGGCAGCACAGATACGCAGTATTTT
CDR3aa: CATHRQGSTDTQYF

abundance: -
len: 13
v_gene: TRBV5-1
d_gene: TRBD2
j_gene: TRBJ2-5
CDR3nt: TGCGCCAGCAGCCTGTCGACTAGCGGGACCCAGTACTTC
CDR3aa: CASSLSTSGTQYF

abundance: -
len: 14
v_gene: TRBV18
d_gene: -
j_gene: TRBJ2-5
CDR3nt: TGTGCCAGCTCACCATCGAGGGGTGGGGAGACCCAGTACTTC
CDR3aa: CASSPSRGGETQYF

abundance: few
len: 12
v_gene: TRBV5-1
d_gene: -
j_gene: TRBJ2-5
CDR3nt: TGCGCCAGCAGGGCCAGGCAAGAGACCCAGTACTTC
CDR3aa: CASRARQETQYF

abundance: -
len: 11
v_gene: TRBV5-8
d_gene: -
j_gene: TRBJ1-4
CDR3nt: TGTGCCAGCAGCTTGGGCTTGGAACTGTTTTTT
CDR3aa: CASSLGLELFF

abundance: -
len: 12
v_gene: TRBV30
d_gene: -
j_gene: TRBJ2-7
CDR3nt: TGTGCCTGGTCCCTTGGGGAAATGGAGCAGTACTTC
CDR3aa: CAWSLGEMEQYF

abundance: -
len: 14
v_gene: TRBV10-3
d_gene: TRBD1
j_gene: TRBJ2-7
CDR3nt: TGTGCCATCAGTCCTGGGACAGCCCCCTACGAGCAGTACTTC
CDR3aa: CAISPGTAPYEQYF

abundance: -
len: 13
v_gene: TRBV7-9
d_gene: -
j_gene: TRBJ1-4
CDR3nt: TGTGCCAGCAGCTTAGGGACAGCTGAAAAACTGTTTTTT
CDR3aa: CASSLGTAEKLFF

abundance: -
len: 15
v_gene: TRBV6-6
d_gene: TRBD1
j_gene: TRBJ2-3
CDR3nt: TGTGCCAGCAGTTACCGGGACAGGCCCACAGATACGCAGTATTTT
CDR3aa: CASSYRDRPTDTQYF

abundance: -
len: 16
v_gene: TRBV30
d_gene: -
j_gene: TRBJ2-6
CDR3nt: TGTGCCTGGAGTTCGGGACTGATCTCTGGGGCCAACGTCCTGACTTTC
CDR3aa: CAWSSGLISGANVLTF

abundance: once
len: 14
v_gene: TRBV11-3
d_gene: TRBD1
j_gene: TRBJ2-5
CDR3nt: TGTGCCAGCAGCTTTTCGACAGGGGTGGGGGAGCAGTACTTC
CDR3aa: CASSFSTGVGEQYF

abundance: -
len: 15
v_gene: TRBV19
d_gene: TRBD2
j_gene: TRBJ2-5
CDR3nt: TGTGCCAGTAGCCCCGTAACTAGCGGGAGGAGGGCCCAGTACTTC
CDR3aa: CASSPVTSGRRAQYF

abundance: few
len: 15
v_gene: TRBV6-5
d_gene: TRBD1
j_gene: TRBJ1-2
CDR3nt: TGTGCCAGCAGTTACTCGGGACAGGGGCCCTATGGCTACACCTTC
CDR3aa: CASSYSGQGPYGYTF

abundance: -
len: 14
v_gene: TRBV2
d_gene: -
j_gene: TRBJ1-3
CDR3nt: TGTGCCAGCACCGACCCCACGGGGGGAAACACCATATATTTT
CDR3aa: CASTDPTGGNTIYF

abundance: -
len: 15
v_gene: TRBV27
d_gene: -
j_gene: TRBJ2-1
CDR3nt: TGTGCCAGCAGTTTACGGCTAGCGCTATACAATGAGCAGTTCTTC
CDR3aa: CASSLRLALYNEQFF

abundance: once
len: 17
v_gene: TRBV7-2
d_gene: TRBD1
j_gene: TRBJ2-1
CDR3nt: TGTGCCAGCAGCGCCGGGGGTCCGGGACAGGTAAACAATGAGCAGTTCTTC
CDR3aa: CASSAGGPGQVNNEQFF

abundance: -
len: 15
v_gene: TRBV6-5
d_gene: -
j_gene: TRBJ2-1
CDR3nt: TGTGCCAGCAGTTCCTCGACTAGCTCCTACAATGAGCAGTTCTTC
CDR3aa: CASSSSTSSYNEQFF

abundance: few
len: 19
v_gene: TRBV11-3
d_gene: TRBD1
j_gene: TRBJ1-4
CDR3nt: TGTGCCAGCAGCTTATCCCAGGGGGGAACTTTTGCAACTAATGAAAAACTGTTTTTT
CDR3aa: CASSLSQGGTFATNEKLFF

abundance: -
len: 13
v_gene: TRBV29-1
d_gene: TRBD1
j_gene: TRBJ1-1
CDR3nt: TGCAGCGTTGGTGGGGACAGGAACACTGAAGCTTTCTTT
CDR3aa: CSVGGDRNTEAFF

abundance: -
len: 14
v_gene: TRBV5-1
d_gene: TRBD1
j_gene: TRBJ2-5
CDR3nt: TGCGCCAGCAGCCCTGACAGGGGTGGAGAGACCCAGTACTTC
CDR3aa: CASSPDRGGETQYF

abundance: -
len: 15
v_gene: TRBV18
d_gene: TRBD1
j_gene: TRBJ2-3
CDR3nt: TGTGCCAGCTCAAAGGACAGGGGGCGTGTGGATACGCAGTATTTT
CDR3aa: CASSKDRGRVDTQYF

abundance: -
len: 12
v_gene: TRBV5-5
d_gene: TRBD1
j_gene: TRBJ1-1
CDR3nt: TGTGCCAGCAGCTTGGAGACAGGGGATGCTTTCTTT
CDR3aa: CASSLETGDAFF

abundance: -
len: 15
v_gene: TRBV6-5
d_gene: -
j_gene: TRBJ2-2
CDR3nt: TGTGCCAGCAGTTACTCAGGCCCGAACACCGGGGAGCTGTTTTTT
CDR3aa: CASSYSGPNTGELFF

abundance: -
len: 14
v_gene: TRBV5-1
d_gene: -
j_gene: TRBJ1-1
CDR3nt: TGCGCCAGCAGCTCTAGGGAGACGAGAGCTGAAGCTTTCTTT
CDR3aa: CASSSRETRAEAFF

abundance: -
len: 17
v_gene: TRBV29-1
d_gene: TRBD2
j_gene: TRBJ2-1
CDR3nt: TGCAGCGTTGCCGGGCTAGCGGGAGTTGGATGGGACAATGAGCAGTTCTTC
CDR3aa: CSVAGLAGVGWDNEQFF